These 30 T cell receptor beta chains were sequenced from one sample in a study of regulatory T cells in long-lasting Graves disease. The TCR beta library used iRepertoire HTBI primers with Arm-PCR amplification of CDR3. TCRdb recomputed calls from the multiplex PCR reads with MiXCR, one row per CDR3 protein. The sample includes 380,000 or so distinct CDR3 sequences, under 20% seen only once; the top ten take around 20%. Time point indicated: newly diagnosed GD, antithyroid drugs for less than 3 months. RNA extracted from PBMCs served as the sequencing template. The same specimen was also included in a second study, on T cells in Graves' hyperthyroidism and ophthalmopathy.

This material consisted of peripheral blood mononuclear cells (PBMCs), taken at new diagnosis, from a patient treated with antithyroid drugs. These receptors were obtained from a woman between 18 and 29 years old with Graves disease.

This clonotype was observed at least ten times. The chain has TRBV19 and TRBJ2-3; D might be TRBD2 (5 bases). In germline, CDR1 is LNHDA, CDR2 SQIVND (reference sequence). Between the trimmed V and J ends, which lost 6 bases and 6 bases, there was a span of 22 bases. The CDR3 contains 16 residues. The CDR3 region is CASRETAGPIIDTQYF. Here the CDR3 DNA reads TGTGCCAGTAGAGAAACCGCGGGCCCCATTATTGATACGCAGTATTTT.

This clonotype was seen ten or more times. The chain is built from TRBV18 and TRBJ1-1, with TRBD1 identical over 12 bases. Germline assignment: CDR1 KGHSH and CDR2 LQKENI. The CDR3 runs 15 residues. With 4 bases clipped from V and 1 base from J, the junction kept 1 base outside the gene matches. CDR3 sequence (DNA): TGTGCCAGCTCACGGGGACAGGGGGCGAACACTGAAGCTTTCTTT. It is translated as CASSRGQGANTEAFF.

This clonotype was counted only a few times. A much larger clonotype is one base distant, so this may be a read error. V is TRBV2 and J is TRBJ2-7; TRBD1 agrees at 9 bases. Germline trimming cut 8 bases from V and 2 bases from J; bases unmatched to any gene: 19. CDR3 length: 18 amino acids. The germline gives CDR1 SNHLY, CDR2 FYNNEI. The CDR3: CASGGSPGQGIIAYEQYF. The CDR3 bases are TGTGCCAGCGGTGGTTCCCCGGGACAGGGCATAATTGCCTACGAGCAGTACTTC.

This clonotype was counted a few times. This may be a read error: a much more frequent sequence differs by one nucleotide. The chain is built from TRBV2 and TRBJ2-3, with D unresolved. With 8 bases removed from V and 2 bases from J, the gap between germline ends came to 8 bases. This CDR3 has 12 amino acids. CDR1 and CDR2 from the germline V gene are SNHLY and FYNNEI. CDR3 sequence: CASQEVTDTQYF. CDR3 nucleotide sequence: TGTGCCAGCCAGGAAGTCACAGATACGCAGTATTTT.

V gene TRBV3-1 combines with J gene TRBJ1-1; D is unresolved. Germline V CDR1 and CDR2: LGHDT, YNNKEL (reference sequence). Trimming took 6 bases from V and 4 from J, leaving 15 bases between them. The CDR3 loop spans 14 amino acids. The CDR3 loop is CASSIKQRSTEAFF. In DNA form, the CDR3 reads TGTGCCAGCAGTATCAAACAGAGGAGCACTGAAGCTTTCTTT.

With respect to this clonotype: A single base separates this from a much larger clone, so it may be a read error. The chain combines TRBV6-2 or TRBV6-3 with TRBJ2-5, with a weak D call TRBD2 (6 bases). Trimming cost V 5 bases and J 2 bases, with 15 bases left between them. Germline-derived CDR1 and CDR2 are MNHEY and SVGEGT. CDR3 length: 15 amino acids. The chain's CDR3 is CASSGSGRSQETQYF. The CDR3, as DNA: TGTGCCAGCAGTGGTAGCGGTCGTAGTCAAGAGACCCAGTACTTC.

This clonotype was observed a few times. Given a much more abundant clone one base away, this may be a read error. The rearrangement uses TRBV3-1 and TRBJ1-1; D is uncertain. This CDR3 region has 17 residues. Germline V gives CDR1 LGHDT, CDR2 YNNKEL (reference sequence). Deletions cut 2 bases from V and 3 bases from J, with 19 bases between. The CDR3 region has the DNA TGTGCCAGCAGCCAAAACCTGCCCCGGGATCAGGACACTGAAGCTTTCTTT. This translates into CASSQNLPRDQDTEAFF.

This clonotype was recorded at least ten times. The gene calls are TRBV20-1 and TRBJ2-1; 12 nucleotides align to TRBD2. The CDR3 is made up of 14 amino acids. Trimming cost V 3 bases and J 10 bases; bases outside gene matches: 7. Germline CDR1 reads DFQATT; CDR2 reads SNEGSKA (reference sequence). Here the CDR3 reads CSARRTSGKSEQFF. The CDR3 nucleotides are TGCAGTGCTAGGAGGACTAGCGGGAAGTCAGAGCAGTTCTTC.

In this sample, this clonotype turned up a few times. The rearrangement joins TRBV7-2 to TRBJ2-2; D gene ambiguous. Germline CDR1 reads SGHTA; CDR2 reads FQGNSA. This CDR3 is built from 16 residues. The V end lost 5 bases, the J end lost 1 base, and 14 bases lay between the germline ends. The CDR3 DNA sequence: TGTGCCAGCAGCGCCAACCCAAGAAAGAACACCGGGGAGCTGTTTTTT. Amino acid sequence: CASSANPRKNTGELFF.

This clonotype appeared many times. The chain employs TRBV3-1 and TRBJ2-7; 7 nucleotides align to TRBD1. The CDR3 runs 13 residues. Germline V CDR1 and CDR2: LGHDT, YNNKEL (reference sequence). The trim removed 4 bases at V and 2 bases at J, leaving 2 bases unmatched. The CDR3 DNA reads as TGTGCCAGCAGCCGACAGGGACCCTACGAGCAGTACTTC. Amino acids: CASSRQGPYEQYF.

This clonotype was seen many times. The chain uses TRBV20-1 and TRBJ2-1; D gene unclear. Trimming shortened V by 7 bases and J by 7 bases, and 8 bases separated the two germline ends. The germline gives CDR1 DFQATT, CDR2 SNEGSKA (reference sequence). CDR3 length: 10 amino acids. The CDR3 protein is CSGNGNEQFF. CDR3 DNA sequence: TGCAGTGGAAACGGTAATGAGCAGTTCTTC.

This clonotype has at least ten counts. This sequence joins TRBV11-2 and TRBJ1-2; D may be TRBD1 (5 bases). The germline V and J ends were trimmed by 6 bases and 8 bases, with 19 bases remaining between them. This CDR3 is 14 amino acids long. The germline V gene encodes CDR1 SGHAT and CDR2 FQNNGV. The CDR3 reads CASSSGYSLGGYTF. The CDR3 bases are TGTGCCAGCAGTTCAGGGTACTCTTTAGGAGGCTACACCTTC. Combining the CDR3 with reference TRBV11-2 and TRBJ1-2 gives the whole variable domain EAGVAQSPRYKIIEKRQSVAFWCNPISGHATLYWYQQILGQGPKLLIQFQNNGVVDDSQLPKDRFSAERLKGVDSTLKIQPAKLEDSAVYLCASSSGYSLGGYTFGSGTRLTVV.

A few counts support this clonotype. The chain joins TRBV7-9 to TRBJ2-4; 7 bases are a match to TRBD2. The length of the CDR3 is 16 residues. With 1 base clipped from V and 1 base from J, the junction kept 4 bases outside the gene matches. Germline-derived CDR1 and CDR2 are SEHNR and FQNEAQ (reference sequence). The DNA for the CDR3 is TGTGCCAGCAGCTTAGAGGTGGGAGGGGCCAAAAACATTCAGTACTTC. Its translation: CASSLEVGGAKNIQYF.

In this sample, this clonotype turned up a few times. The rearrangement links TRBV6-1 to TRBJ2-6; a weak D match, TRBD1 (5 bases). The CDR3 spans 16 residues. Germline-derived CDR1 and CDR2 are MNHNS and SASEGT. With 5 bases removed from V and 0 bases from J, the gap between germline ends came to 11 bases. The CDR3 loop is CASSRGAVSGANVLTF. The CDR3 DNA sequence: TGTGCCAGCAGTAGGGGCGCTGTCTCTGGGGCCAACGTCCTGACTTTC.

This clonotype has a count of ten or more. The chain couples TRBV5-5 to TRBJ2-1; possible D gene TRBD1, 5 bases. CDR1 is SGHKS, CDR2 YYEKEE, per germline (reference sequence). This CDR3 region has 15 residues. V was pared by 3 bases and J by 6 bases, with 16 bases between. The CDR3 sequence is CASSSSDTFGNEQFF. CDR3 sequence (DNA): TGTGCCAGCAGCTCTTCGGACACCTTCGGCAATGAGCAGTTCTTC.

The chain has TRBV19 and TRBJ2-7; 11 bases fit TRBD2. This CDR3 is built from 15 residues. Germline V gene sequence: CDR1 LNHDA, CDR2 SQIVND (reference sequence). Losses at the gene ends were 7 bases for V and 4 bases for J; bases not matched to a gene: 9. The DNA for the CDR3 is TGTGCCAGTACGTGGTCGGCTAGCGGGGGGTACGAGCAGTACTTC. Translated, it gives CASTWSASGGYEQYF.

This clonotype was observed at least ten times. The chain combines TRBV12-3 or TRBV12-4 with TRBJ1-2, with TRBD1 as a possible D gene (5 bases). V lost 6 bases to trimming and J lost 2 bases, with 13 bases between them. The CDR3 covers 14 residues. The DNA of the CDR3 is TGTGCCAGCAGGGGGGACGGAAGCAACTATGGCTACACCTTC. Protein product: CASRGDGSNYGYTF.

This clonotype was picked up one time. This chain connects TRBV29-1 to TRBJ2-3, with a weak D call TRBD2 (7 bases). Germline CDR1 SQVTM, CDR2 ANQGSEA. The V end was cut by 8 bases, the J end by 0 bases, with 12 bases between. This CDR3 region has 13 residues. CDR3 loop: CSRGAESTDTQYF. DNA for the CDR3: TGCAGCCGGGGGGCTGAAAGCACAGATACGCAGTATTTT.

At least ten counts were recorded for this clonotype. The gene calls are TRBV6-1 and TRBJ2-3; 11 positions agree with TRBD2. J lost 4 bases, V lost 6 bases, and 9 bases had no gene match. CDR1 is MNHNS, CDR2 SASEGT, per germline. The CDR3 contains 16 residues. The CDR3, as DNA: TGTGCCAGCAGACCCACCGCTAGCGGGAGGTCAGATACGCAGTATTTT. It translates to CASRPTASGRSDTQYF.

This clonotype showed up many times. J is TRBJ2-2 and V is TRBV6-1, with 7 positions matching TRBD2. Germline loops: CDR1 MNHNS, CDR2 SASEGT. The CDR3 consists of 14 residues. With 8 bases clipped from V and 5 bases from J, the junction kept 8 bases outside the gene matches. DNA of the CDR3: TGTGCCAGCTCGCGCGCGGGAGTGACCGGGGAGCTGTTTTTT. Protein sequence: CASSRAGVTGELFF.

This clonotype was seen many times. As DNA, the CDR3 is TGTGCCAGCAGCCCTCGAAGCACACGAGGCGAAAAACTGTTTTTT. Its translation is CASSPRSTRGEKLFF. The V call is TRBV3-1, the J call TRBJ1-4; D gene unclear. V shed 4 bases and J shed 8 bases, with 17 bases lying between them. The CDR3 consists of 15 residues. Germline assignment: CDR1 LGHDT and CDR2 YNNKEL (reference sequence).

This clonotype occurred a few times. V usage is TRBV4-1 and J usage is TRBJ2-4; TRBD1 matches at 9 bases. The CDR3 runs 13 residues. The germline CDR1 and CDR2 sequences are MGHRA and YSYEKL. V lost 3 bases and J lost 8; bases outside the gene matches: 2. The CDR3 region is CASSQGQGDIQYF. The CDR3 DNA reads TGCGCCAGCAGCCAGGGACAGGGAGACATTCAGTACTTC.

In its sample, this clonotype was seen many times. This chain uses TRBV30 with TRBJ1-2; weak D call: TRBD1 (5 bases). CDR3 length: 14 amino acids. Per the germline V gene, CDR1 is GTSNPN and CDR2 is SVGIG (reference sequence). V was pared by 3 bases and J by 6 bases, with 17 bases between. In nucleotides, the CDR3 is TGTGCCTGGAGAAAAACGGAGACAGAACATGGCTACACCTTC. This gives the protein CAWRKTETEHGYTF.

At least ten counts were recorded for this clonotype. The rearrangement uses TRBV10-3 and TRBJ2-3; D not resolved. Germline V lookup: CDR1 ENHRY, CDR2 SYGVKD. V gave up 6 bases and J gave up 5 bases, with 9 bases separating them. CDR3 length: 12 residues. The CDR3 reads CAIRHTEDTQYF. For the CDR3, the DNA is TGTGCCATCAGACACACGGAAGATACGCAGTATTTT.

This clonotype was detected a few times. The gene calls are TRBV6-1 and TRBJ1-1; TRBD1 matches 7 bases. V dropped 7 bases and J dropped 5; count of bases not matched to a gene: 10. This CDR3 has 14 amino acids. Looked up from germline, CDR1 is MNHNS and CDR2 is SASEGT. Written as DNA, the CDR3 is TGTGCCAGCAAAGACAGGGTTTTAGGGACTGAAGCTTTCTTT. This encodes CASKDRVLGTEAFF.

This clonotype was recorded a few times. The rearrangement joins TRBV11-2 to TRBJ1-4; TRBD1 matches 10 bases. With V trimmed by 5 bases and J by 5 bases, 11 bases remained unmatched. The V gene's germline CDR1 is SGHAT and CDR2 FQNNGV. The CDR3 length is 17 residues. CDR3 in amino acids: CASSIPRTGQGNEKLFF. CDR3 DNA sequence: TGTGCCAGCAGCATCCCCCGGACGGGACAGGGGAATGAAAAACTGTTTTTT.

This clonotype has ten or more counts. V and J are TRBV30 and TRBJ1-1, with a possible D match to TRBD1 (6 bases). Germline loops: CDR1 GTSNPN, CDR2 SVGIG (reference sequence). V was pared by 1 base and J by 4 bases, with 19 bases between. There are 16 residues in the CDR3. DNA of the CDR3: TGTGCCTGGAGTGCTGGGGGGCCGGTGAGGGTCACTGAAGCTTTCTTT. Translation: CAWSAGGPVRVTEAFF.

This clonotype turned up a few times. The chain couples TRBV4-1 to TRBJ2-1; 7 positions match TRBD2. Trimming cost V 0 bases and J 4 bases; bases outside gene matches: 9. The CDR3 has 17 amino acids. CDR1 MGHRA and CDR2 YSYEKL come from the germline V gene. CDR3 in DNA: TGCGCCAGCAGCCAAGATCAATCCAGCGGGGTTTACAATGAGCAGTTCTTC. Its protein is CASSQDQSSGVYNEQFF.

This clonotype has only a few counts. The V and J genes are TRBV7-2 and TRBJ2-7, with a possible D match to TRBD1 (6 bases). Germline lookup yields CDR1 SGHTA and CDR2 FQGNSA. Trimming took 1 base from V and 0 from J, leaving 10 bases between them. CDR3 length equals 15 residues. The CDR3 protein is CASSLEWTDSYEQYF. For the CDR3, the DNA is TGTGCCAGCAGCTTAGAGTGGACAGACTCCTACGAGCAGTACTTC. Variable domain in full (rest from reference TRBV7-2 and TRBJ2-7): GAGVSQSPSNKVTEKGKDVELRCDPISGHTALYWYRQSLGQGLEFLIYFQGNSAPDKSGLPSDRFSAERTGGSVSTLTIQRTQQEDSAVYLCASSLEWTDSYEQYFGPGTRLTVT.

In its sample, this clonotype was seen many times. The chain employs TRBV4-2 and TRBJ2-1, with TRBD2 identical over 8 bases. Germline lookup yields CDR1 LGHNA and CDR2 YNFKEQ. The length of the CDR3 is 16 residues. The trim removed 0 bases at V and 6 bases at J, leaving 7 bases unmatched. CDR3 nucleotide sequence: TGTGCCAGCAGCCAAGATTCCGGGGGGGCCCCCAATGAGCAGTTCTTC. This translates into CASSQDSGGAPNEQFF.